A single T cell receptor beta chain is shown here with its context. Germline CDR1 and CDR2: MNHNS and SASEGT. V lost 7 bases, J lost 1 base, and 3 bases stayed unmatched. CDR3 length equals 14 residues. The data were obtained in a study of cytomegalovirus exposure and HLA in healthy donors. Study-level background: An analysis done earlier identified about 120 million unique TCR beta sequences from about 179 million T cells.

The PCR was carried out with 60 Vbeta primers and 13 Jbeta primers. Assay: immunoSEQ multiplex PCR; the TCRdb copy retains only in-frame clones and omits some. Among some 170,000 clones, approximately 80% were seen once, and the ten largest hold roughly 7.7%. This chain joins TRBV6-1 and TRBJ1-2; 10 bases match TRBD1. This TCR derives from a woman aged 25 to 39 in good health and CMV-seropositive. Source material: PBMCs. CDR3 sequence reads: CASTWTGGNYGYTF. The CDR3 coding sequence is TGTGCCAGCACCTGGACAGGGGGTAACTATGGCTACACCTTC.